This T cell receptor (beta chain) comes out of a study of cytomegalovirus exposure and HLA in healthy donors. The PCR had 60 Vbeta and 13 Jbeta primers. The assay was immunoSEQ multiplex PCR, and TCRdb's table has in-frame clones only and misses some. Of some 160,000 clones in the sample, around 77% are singletons; the top ten hold 1.6%. Of note for this clone: Its specificity is unknown.

The CDR3 extends over 15 amino acids. The germline V gene has CDR1 SGHRS and CDR2 YFSETQ. V dropped 6 bases and J dropped 5; count of bases not matched to a gene: 8. General observations from the study: Within an earlier analysis, most TCR beta V segments proved productive either about 87% or about 30% of the time.

Sequenced input: PBMCs. The receptor was isolated from a woman aged 25 to 39 in good health and CMV-seronegative. V is TRBV5-1 and J is TRBJ2-3; 11 bases match TRBD2. Here the CDR3 DNA reads TGCGCCAGCACACTACTAGCGGGAGATCTAGATACGCAGTATTTT. Translation gives CASTLLAGDLDTQYF.